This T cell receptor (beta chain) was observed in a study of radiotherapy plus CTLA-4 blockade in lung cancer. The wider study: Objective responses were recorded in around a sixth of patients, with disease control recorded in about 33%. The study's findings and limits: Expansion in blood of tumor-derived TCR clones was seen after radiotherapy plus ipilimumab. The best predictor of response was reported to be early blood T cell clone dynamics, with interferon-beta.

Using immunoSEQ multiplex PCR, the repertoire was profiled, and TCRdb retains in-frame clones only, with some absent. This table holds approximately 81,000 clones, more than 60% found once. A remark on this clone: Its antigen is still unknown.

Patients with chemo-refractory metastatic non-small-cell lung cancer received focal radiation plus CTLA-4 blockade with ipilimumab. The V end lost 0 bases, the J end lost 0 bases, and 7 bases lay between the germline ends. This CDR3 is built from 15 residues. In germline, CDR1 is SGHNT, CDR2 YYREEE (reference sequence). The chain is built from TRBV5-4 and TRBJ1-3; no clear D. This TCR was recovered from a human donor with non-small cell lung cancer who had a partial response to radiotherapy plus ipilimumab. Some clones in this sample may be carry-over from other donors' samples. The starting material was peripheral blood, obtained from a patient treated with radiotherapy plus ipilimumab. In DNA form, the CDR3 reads TGTGCCAGCAGCTTGGGTGGAGCCTCTGGAAACACCATATATTTT. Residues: CASSLGGASGNTIYF.